The 3 T cell receptor beta chains reported below all come from one sample, sequenced in a study of blood T cell repertoires in COVID-19. TCRdb's copy holds only in-frame clones and misses some; the assay was immunoSEQ multiplex PCR. The sample holds fewer than 200,000 clones; more than 75% are singletons and the top ten take 2% to 2.5%. The sequencing sample was made of peripheral blood. These receptors were taken from a man aged 50 to 60 who had recovered from COVID-19.

The CDR3 protein is CASTRGGRETQYF. CDR3 sequence (DNA): TGTGCCTCGACCCGGGGGGGGCGGGAGACCCAGTACTTC. The V call is TRBV30, the J call TRBJ2-5; TRBD2 matches 8 bases. The CDR3 sequence is 13 residues long. Germline trimming cut 7 bases from V and 5 bases from J; bases unmatched to any gene: 9. CDR1 and CDR2 (germline): GTSNPN, SVGIG (reference sequence).

The rearrangement joins TRBV13 to TRBJ2-1, with a weak D call TRBD1 (6 bases). Trimming took 5 bases from V and 6 from J, leaving 11 bases between them. CDR1 and CDR2 (germline): PRHDT, FYEKMQ (reference sequence). This CDR3 comprises 13 residues. The CDR3 is CASSQDSRNEQFF. The CDR3 DNA reads TGTGCCAGCAGCCAGGACAGCCGCAATGAGCAGTTCTTC. Together with reference TRBV13 and TRBJ2-1, the CDR3 gives the full variable domain: AAGVIQSPRHLIKEKRETATLKCYPIPRHDTVYWYQQGPGQDPQFLISFYEKMQSDKGSIPDRFSAQQFSDYHSELNMSSLELGDSALYFCASSQDSRNEQFFGPGTRLTVL.

Only a few counts were recorded for this clone. The rearrangement uses TRBV18 and TRBJ2-7; the D gene is possibly TRBD1 (5 bases). The CDR3 is 12 amino acids. Per germline, CDR1 KGHSH and CDR2 LQKENI. V dropped 4 bases and J dropped 7 bases, with 11 bases sitting between them. This chain's CDR3 is CASSLGQGEQYF. The CDR3 coding sequence is TGTGCCAGCTCACTTGGACAAGGTGAGCAGTACTTC.